This entry describes one T cell receptor beta chain. This clone is deemed medium-sized (0.01 to 0.1%). Its cognate antigen has yet to be identified. Base qualities were left out, and no much larger clone turns up one base away. The germline V gene gives CDR1 as MGHRA and CDR2 as YSYEKL. The CDR3 holds 15 amino acids from the cysteine to the phenylalanine. Only CDR3 DNA remains: 45 bases, in frame from the first base. Deletion took 1 base off V and 1 base off J, with a span of 10 bases between the germline ends. TCRbeta CDR3 regions were amplified from genomic DNA using the immunoSEQ Assay, a bias-controlled multiplex PCR. As for the authors' bioinformatics: Nucleated cell counts per sample were estimated from amplification of reference gene primers within the assay. Sequence reads were collapsed and filtered to measure the absolute abundance of every unique TCRbeta CDR3 rearrangement. For each sample, productive Simpson clonality was calculated as the square root of Simpson's diversity index over productive rearrangements. Imported from immuneACCESS, the table was reduced by TCRdb to in-frame sequences with V and J called. These copies leave out some clones; in studies compared against another copy, an unresolved V gene accounts for under half, and the cause of the remainder is not known. V and J calls plus clone size are reproduced from that table; the DNA served to infer D and trimming. The sample includes about 170,000 clones, with 83% observed a single time. The ten largest account for less than 20% of the sample.

This record belongs to a study of blood T cell repertoires in COVID-19 (dated by TCRdb to about 2020). Some background on the complete study: Samples covering the acute and convalescent phases of COVID-19 were provided by collaborators in the United States, Italy and Spain. Where available, HLA class I and class II types were taken from metadata supplied by the sample provider and were not determined by assay-based typing. Samples came from the ongoing ImmuneRACE study (first 160 participants) plus 1,254 subjects from 6 global collaborators. The material from the prospective study consisted of cDNA or gDNA derived from T cells, B-cell-depleted T cells, or PBMCs. The repertoires were released in a freely available public database meant as a resource for research on the immune response to SARS-CoV-2. Deeply sampled blood TCRbeta repertoires from subjects exposed to, actively infected with, or recovered from COVID-19 were included in the dataset. Sample metadata almost always included a de-identified subject ID, COVID-19 status, age in years and sex. Findings and caveats that apply to the study as a whole: How much clinical and demographic metadata was included differed by source and by participant, and the metadata was provided uncurated.

Another Seattle source contributed samples from volunteer blood donors who had recovered from COVID-19. Whole blood was collected in K2EDTA tubes by collaborating institutions according to the institutions' own protocols. For TCRbeta analysis, collaborators shipped samples in one of three forms: frozen whole blood, isolated PBMCs, or DNA extracted from either of those sample types. This TCR was recovered from a woman aged 70-85 years who had recovered from COVID-19. The sequencing sample was made of peripheral blood. The rearrangement combines TRBV4-1 with TRBJ1-2; no D gene is confidently identified. The CDR3 in this case is CASSQVGSHNYGYTF. The sequence in DNA is TGCGCCAGCAGCCAAGTGGGCAGCCATAACTATGGCTACACCTTC.